This is a list of T cell receptor beta chains from one sample in a study of blood T cell repertoires in COVID-19. Clones were read by immunoSEQ multiplex PCR, and TCRdb kept only the in-frame ones, dropping some. The sample has about 250,000 clones, approximately 89% seen once. Sequencing input: peripheral blood. The receptors derive from a woman between 40 and 50 years old who had recovered from COVID-19. The CDR3 runs from the conserved cysteine through the conserved F or W. Each record gives: D gene, J gene, clone size, V gene, CDR3 protein, CDR3 DNA. A D gene is named only where the DNA matches it firmly. Size tells how often a clone was seen (once, few, many) or the class of an expanded clone, and some rows leave it out.

TRBD1 TRBJ1-1 NA TRBV19 CASSPRQGINTEAFF TGTGCCAGTAGTCCCCGACAGGGTATCAACACTGAAGCTTTCTTT
TRBD1 TRBJ2-5 NA TRBV11-3 CASSSGDRVVETQYF TGTGCCAGCAGCTCCGGGGACAGGGTCGTAGAGACCCAGTACTTC
NA TRBJ2-5 NA TRBV24-1 CATSERDSLPQETQYF TGTGCCACCAGTGAACGAGACAGTTTGCCCCAAGAGACCCAGTACTTC
TRBD1 TRBJ2-7 NA TRBV5-4 CASSSPGQGPYEQYF TGTGCCAGCAGCTCGCCGGGACAGGGGCCCTACGAGCAGTACTTC
NA TRBJ1-2 NA TRBV5-4 CASTVGQDYGYTF TGTGCCAGCACCGTGGGGCAGGACTATGGCTACACCTTC
NA TRBJ1-5 NA TRBV24-1 CATSGQYSNQPQHF TGTGCCACCAGTGGACAGTATAGCAATCAGCCCCAGCATTTT
NA TRBJ2-5 NA TRBV11-2 CASSPRGGGAQETQYF TGTGCCAGCAGCCCTCGCGGCGGAGGAGCACAAGAGACCCAGTACTTC
TRBD1 TRBJ1-1 NA TRBV5-1 CASSFTGENEAFF TGCGCCAGCAGCTTCACAGGGGAAAATGAAGCTTTCTTT
TRBD1 TRBJ1-1 NA TRBV19 CASRRTGGLNTEAFF TGTGCCAGTAGACGGACAGGGGGGCTGAACACTGAAGCTTTCTTT
NA TRBJ1-5 NA TRBV19 CASSRHIGIGNRNQPQHF TGTGCCAGTAGTAGACATATCGGGATAGGTAATCGCAATCAGCCCCAGCATTTT
NA TRBJ2-4 NA TRBV19 CASSIDRGNIQYF TGTGCCAGTAGTATAGACAGGGGAAACATTCAGTACTTC
TRBD1 TRBJ1-2 few TRBV27 CASSSTGQGANGYTF TGTGCCAGCAGTTCCACCGGACAGGGGGCGAATGGCTACACCTTC
TRBD2 TRBJ2-1 NA TRBV5-1 CASSAGTSGHNEQFF TGCGCCAGCAGCGCCGGGACTAGCGGACACAATGAGCAGTTCTTC
TRBD1 TRBJ1-2 NA TRBV7-2 CASRSTGGWNYGYTF TGTGCCAGCAGATCTACAGGGGGCTGGAACTATGGCTACACCTTC
NA TRBJ2-3 NA TRBV30 CAWSSGVTDTQYF TGTGCCTGGAGCTCGGGGGTCACAGATACGCAGTATTTT
NA TRBJ1-2 few TRBV10-3 CAISTGPSGGYTF TGTGCCATCAGTACCGGTCCCTCAGGGGGCTACACCTTC
TRBD1 TRBJ1-4 NA TRBV7-2 CASSLGRGEKLFF TGTGCCAGCAGCTTAGGCAGGGGGGAAAAACTGTTTTTT
NA TRBJ2-1 NA TRBV4-3 CASSQETQTPSFF TGCGCCAGCAGCCAAGAGACTCAGACCCCCTCGTTCTTC
TRBD1 TRBJ1-4 once TRBV15 CATSKATGGGEKLFF TGTGCCACCAGCAAGGCAACAGGGGGTGGTGAAAAACTGTTTTTT
NA TRBJ2-3 NA TRBV27 CASSLNRLDTQYF TGTGCCAGCAGTTTAAATCGGTTAGATACGCAGTATTTT
NA TRBJ2-5 NA TRBV19 CASSILGQETQYF TGTGCCAGTAGTATATTGGGGCAGGAGACCCAGTACTTC
NA TRBJ2-1 NA TRBV6-5 CASSPELSYNEQFF TGTGCCAGCTCACCAGAATTATCCTACAATGAGCAGTTCTTC
NA TRBJ2-1 NA TRBV7-9 CASSQIVHEQFF TGTGCCAGCAGCCAGATCGTCCATGAGCAGTTCTTC
NA TRBJ1-2 NA TRBV9 CASSDREKFNYGYTF TGTGCCAGCAGCGACCGGGAAAAATTTAACTATGGCTACACCTTC
NA TRBJ2-2 NA TRBV2 CASSDRLAFAGELFF TGTGCCAGCAGTGATCGGCTAGCCTTCGCCGGGGAGCTGTTTTTT
TRBD2 TRBJ2-5 NA TRBV11-2 CASSQRLAEETQYF TGTGCCAGCAGCCAGAGACTAGCGGAAGAGACCCAGTACTTC
TRBD1 TRBJ2-7 NA TRBV5-6 CASSPTIRDRVPYEQYF TGTGCCAGCAGCCCAACCATCCGGGACAGGGTTCCCTACGAGCAGTACTTC